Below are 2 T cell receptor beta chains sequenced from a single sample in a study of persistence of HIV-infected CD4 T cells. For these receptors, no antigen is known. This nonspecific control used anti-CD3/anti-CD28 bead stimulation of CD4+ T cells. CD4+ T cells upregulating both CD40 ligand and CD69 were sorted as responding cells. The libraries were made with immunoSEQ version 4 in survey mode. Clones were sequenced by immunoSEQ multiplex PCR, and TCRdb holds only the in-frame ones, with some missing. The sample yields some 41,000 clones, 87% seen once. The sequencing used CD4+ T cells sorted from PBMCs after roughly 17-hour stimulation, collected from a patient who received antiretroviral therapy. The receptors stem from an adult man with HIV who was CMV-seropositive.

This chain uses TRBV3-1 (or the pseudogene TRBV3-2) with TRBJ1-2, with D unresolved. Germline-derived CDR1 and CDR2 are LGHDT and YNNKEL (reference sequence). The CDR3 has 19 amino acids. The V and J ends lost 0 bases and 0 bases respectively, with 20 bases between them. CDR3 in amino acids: CASSQESGFNTWTNYGYTF. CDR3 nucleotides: TGTGCCAGCAGCCAAGAATCAGGCTTCAATACCTGGACTAACTATGGCTACACCTTC.

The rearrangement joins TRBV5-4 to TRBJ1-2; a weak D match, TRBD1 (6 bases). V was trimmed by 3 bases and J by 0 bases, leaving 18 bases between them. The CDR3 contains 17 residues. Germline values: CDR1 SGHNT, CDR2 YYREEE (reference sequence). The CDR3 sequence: CASSWIFRDTPNYGYTF. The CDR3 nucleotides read TGTGCCAGCAGCTGGATATTCCGGGACACTCCTAACTATGGCTACACCTTC.